This T cell receptor (beta chain) was recorded in a study of blood T cells in healthy people across ages. A note on this clonotype: Its matching antigen is unknown.

PCR was performed a second time for roughly 7 to 11 cycles using a sample-barcoded 5' primer and a J-beta primer mix. TCRdb used MiXCR to reprocess the 5' RACE reads, holding one entry per CDR3 protein. The table lists roughly 720,000 distinct CDR3 sequences, about 48% of them singletons. Study-wide points: CMV infection status of these donors was not known.

The donors, all healthy, were Caucasians living in Russia, aged about 6 to 95. The authors drew about 9.5 milliliters of peripheral blood from each donor. J lost 5 bases, V lost 5 bases, and 5 bases had no gene match. Germline CDR1 and CDR2: DFQATT and SNEGSKA (reference sequence). The CDR3 length is 12 residues. The V and J genes are TRBV20-1 and TRBJ2-5, with 7 nucleotides matching TRBD1. The sequenced material came from blood. This sequence was found in a man older than 75 in good health. The CDR3 spells CSAHRGGETQYF. CDR3 DNA: TGCAGTGCTCACAGGGGCGGCGAGACCCAGTACTTC.